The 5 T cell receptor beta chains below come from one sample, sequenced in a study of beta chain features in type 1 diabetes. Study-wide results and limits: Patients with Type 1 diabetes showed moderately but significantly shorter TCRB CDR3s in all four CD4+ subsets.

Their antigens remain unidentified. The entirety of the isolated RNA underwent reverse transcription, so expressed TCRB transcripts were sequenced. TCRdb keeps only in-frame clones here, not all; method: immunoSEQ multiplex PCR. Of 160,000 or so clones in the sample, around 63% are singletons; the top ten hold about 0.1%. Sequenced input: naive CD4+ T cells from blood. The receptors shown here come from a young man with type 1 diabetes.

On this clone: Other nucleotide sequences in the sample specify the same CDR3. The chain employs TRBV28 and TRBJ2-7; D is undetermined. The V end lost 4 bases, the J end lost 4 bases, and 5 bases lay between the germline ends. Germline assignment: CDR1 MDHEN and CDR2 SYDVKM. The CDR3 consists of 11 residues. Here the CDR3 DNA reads TGTGCCAGCAGTTCGAGGTACGAGCAGTACTTC. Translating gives CASSSRYEQYF.

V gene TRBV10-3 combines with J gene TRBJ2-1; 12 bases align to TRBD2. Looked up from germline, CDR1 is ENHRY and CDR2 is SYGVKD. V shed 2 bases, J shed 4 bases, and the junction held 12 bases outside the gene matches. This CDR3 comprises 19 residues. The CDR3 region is CAISEKDPRLAGAYNEQFF. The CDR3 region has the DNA TGTGCCATCAGTGAGAAGGATCCACGACTAGCGGGGGCGTACAATGAGCAGTTCTTC.

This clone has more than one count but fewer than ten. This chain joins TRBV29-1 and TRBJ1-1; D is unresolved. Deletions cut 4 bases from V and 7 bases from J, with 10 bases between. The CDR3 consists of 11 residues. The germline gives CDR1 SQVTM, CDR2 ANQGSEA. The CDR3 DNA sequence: TGCAGCGTTGTGCCCTCCCTTGAAGCTTTCTTT. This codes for CSVVPSLEAFF.

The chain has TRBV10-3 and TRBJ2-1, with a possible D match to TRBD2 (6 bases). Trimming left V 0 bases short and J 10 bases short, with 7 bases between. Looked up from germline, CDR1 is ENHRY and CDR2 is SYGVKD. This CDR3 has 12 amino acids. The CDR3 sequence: CAISESAGEQFF. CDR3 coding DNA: TGTGCCATCAGTGAGTCTGCGGGGGAGCAGTTCTTC.

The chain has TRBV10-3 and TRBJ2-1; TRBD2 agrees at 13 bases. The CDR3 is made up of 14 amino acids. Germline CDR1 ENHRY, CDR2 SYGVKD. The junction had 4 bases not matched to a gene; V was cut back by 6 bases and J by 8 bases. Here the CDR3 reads CAISRTSGGDEQFF. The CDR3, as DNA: TGTGCCATCAGCAGGACTAGCGGGGGTGATGAGCAGTTCTTC.